The 30 T cell receptor beta chains listed next were all sequenced from one sample in a study of T cell repertoires in aging, cancer and after chemotherapy. TRB rearrangements spanning V, D and J were amplified using mixed TRB-A/B primers. In TCRdb, the multiplex PCR reads were re-called with MiXCR into one record per CDR3 protein. The sample holds some 12,000 distinct CDR3 sequences, around 25% seen once. Amplification of TCR beta used genomic DNA extracted from peripheral blood. Material: blood. The receptors here all came from a human donor in good health.

This chain joins TRBV9 and TRBJ2-3; D call uncertain. The length of the CDR3 is 16 residues. Germline lookup yields CDR1 SGDLS and CDR2 YYNGEE. V was cut by 1 base and J by 0 bases, with 12 bases left in between. This chain's CDR3 is CASSVSPTVSTDTQYF. The DNA for the CDR3 is TGTGCCAGCAGCGTATCCCCCACGGTCAGCACAGATACGCAGTATTTT.

This clonotype is categorized as medium-sized. The chain uses TRBV20-1 and TRBJ2-7, with a possible D match to TRBD2 (5 bases). With 6 bases removed from V and 4 bases from J, the gap between germline ends came to 13 bases. The germline V gene encodes CDR1 DFQATT and CDR2 SNEGSKA (reference sequence). The CDR3 extends over 12 amino acids. The CDR3 bases are TGCAGTGCGGAGAGGGTAGGGTACGAGCAGTACTTC. It translates to CSAERVGYEQYF.

There are a few counts of this clonotype. CDR3 in DNA: TGCGCCAGCAGCTTGTTACGGAGAACCGGGGAGCTGTTTTTT. This gives the protein CASSLLRRTGELFF. This chain connects TRBV5-1 to TRBJ2-2; D uncertain. Germline-derived CDR1 and CDR2 are SGHRS and YFSETQ. Trimming took off 1 base at V and 5 bases at J, with 9 bases between the two ends. This CDR3 has 14 amino acids.

This clonotype occurred a few times. The chain links TRBV5-1 to TRBJ2-5; D perhaps matches TRBD1 (5 bases). Trimming cost V 0 bases and J 10 bases, with 7 bases left between them. CDR3 length equals 11 residues. Germline V gene sequence: CDR1 SGHRS, CDR2 YFSETQ. CDR3 DNA sequence: TGCGCCAGCAGCTTGGAGGGGAACCAGTACTTC. This encodes CASSLEGNQYF.

Sample share makes this clonotype medium-sized (0.01 to 0.1%). The chain employs TRBV12-3 or TRBV12-4 and TRBJ2-7; D may correspond to TRBD1 or TRBD2 (7 bases each). Deletions cut 2 bases from V and 4 bases from J, with 12 bases between. The CDR3 sequence is 14 residues long. The CDR3, as DNA: TGTGCCAGCAGTTTACGGCAGGGGGGGTACGAGCAGTACTTC. It specifies CASSLRQGGYEQYF.

By share of the sample, this clonotype is medium-sized. The chain has TRBV29-1 and TRBJ1-1, with 9 bases fitting TRBD1. There are 14 residues in the CDR3. Germline values: CDR1 SQVTM, CDR2 ANQGSEA. J lost 4 bases, V lost 4 bases, and 7 bases had no gene match. The CDR3 DNA is TGCAGCGTTGCTATGGGGACAGGGTTCACTGAAGCTTTCTTT. Encoded protein: CSVAMGTGFTEAFF.

This clonotype was counted a few times. V and J are TRBV6-4 and TRBJ1-6, with D unresolved. Germline lookup yields CDR1 MRHNA and CDR2 SNTAGT. V lost 3 bases, J lost 7 bases, and 7 bases lay in between. The CDR3 is 13 residues long. The CDR3 is CASSDGGNSPLHF. The CDR3 DNA sequence: TGTGCCAGCAGTGATGGAGGAAATTCACCCCTCCACTTT.

The rearrangement joins TRBV12-3 or TRBV12-4 to TRBJ1-2, with 7 bases that match TRBD1. V trimming: 5 bases; J trimming: 2 bases; junction bases outside the gene matches: 2. This CDR3 has 13 residues. The CDR3 loop reads CASSRDRNYGYTF. The CDR3 DNA is TGTGCCAGCAGTCGGGACAGAAACTATGGCTACACCTTC.

V usage is TRBV5-4 and J usage is TRBJ2-5, with unresolved D. CDR1 and CDR2 (germline): SGHNT, YYREEE (reference sequence). The V gene lost 4 bases and the J gene lost 4 bases, with 23 bases spanning the gap. The CDR3 runs to 17 residues. The CDR3 region has the DNA TGTGCCAGCAGCAGAAAATACGTTTTAACCCTAGGAGAGACCCAGTACTTC. Its protein is CASSRKYVLTLGETQYF. Full variable domain (outside the CDR3, taken from reference TRBV5-4 and TRBJ2-5): ETGVTQSPTHLIKTRGQQVTLRCSSQSGHNTVSWYQQALGQGPQFIFQYYREEENGRGNFPPRFSGLQFPNYSSELNVNALELDDSALYLCASSRKYVLTLGETQYFGPGTRLLVL.

The chain carries TRBV4-2 and TRBJ1-2; the match to TRBD1 covers 8 bases. Germline CDR1 is LGHNA and CDR2 is YNFKEQ. The CDR3 spans 17 residues. The V and J ends lost 2 bases and 6 bases, in that order; junction bases with no gene match: 14. The CDR3 spells CASSQIEPDREFDGYTF. The CDR3, as DNA: TGTGCCAGCAGCCAAATCGAACCGGACAGGGAGTTTGATGGCTACACCTTC.

By share, this clonotype counts as medium-sized. The rearrangement joins TRBV6-1 to TRBJ2-5; D is unresolved. V gave up 6 bases and J gave up 5 bases, with 13 bases separating them. Per germline, CDR1 MNHNS and CDR2 SASEGT. The CDR3 runs 13 residues. The CDR3 DNA sequence: TGTGCCAGCAGGAGACACCCACGGGAGACCCAGTACTTC. Translation gives CASRRHPRETQYF.

This chain connects TRBV7-3 to TRBJ2-1; TRBD2 matches at 10 bases. CDR1 SGHTA and CDR2 FQGTGA come from the germline V gene. The CDR3 covers 16 residues. The V and J ends lost 1 base and 4 bases, in that order; junction bases with no gene match: 4. This chain's CDR3 is CASSLIAGGAYNEQFF. The DNA for the CDR3 is TGTGCCAGCAGCTTAATAGCGGGGGGCGCTTACAATGAGCAGTTCTTC.

This clonotype was counted only a few times. The chain has TRBV6-4 and TRBJ2-2; TRBD1 or TRBD2 may be the D gene (6 bases each). The CDR3 consists of 15 residues. The germline CDR1 and CDR2 sequences are MRHNA and SNTAGT. V was shortened by 10 bases and J by 1 base, with 16 bases between the two germline ends. In nucleotides, the CDR3 is TGTGCCACCTCCTCCGGGGGACAGAACACCGGGGAGCTGTTTTTT. This sequence encodes CATSSGGQNTGELFF.

This clonotype counts as medium-sized. The rearrangement uses TRBV6-4 and TRBJ1-6, with 7 bases lining up with TRBD1. The J segment lost 6 bases and the V segment lost 0 bases, leaving 2 bases of the junction unmatched. Germline CDR1 and CDR2: MRHNA and SNTAGT. This CDR3 is 15 amino acids long. CDR3 residues: CASSDSRDSNSPLHF. CDR3 bases: TGTGCCAGCAGTGACTCGAGGGACAGTAATTCACCCCTCCACTTT.

The gene calls are TRBV6-5 and TRBJ2-2, with D possibly matching TRBD2 (6 bases). The CDR3 length is 13 residues. Trimming took off 6 bases at V and 7 bases at J, with 12 bases between the two ends. The V gene's germline CDR1 is MNHEY and CDR2 SVGAGI. CDR3 sequence (DNA): TGTGCCAGCAGGAACGGAGGGTTCGGGGAGCTGTTTTTT. Translated: CASRNGGFGELFF.

DNA of the CDR3: TGTGCCAGCAGCCCCCGGCTCGGACGCGGGGAGAACACTGAAGCTTTCTTT. Translating gives CASSPRLGRGENTEAFF. This chain links TRBV11-2 with TRBJ1-1; D remains ambiguous. V was trimmed by 5 bases and J by 1 base, leaving 20 bases between them. CDR3 size: 17 residues. Germline V gene data show CDR1 as SGHAT and CDR2 as FQNNGV.

This clonotype is labeled as medium-sized. The J gene is TRBJ2-7, the V gene TRBV11-1, with 7 bases aligning to TRBD1. The V segment lost 2 bases and the J segment 2 bases; nucleotides outside the gene matches: 3. Germline V gene data show CDR1 as SGHAT and CDR2 as FQDESV (reference sequence). The CDR3 contains 14 residues. The CDR3 DNA reads as TGTGCCAGCAGCTTAATTCAGGGGGCCTACGAGCAGTACTTC. It specifies CASSLIQGAYEQYF.

This clonotype is deemed medium-sized. This chain uses TRBV29-1 with TRBJ2-7; TRBD2 matches 13 bases. The CDR3 loop spans 13 amino acids. J gave up 3 bases and V 6 bases, and 2 bases lay outside the gene matches. Germline loops: CDR1 SQVTM, CDR2 ANQGSEA. The CDR3 bases are TGCAGCGTGGGGACTAGCGGGAACTACGAGCAGTACTTC. Translated, it gives CSVGTSGNYEQYF.

This clonotype is medium-sized (0.01 to 0.1%) in the sample. The chain recombines TRBV6-1 with TRBJ2-1; D unclear. Deletions cut 2 bases from V and 4 bases from J, with 9 bases between. The V gene's germline CDR1 is MNHNS and CDR2 SASEGT. CDR3 size: 14 residues. In DNA form, the CDR3 reads TGTGCCAGCAGTGAAATCAGACATTACAATGAGCAGTTCTTC. Its translation: CASSEIRHYNEQFF.

V gene TRBV12-5 combines with J gene TRBJ1-6, with TRBD1 identical over 7 bases. The V gene end was trimmed by 5 bases and the J gene end by 7 bases; junction bases not matched to a gene: 5. This CDR3 has 14 residues. From germline, CDR1 is LGHNT and CDR2 FRNRAP. CDR3 amino acids: CASGPGTVNSPLHF. The CDR3 DNA follows: TGTGCTAGTGGTCCCGGGACAGTGAATTCACCCCTCCACTTT.

This clonotype was observed a few times. The chain carries TRBV6-1 and TRBJ2-7, with 8 bases fitting TRBD1. V was pared by 5 bases and J by 1 base, with 7 bases of the junction left unmatched. The germline V gene has CDR1 MNHNS and CDR2 SASEGT. The CDR3 runs to 15 residues. The CDR3 DNA sequence: TGTGCCAGCAGTACCTTACAGGGGGATTCCTACGAGCAGTACTTC. Translating gives CASSTLQGDSYEQYF.

This clonotype was picked up a small number of times. The gene calls are TRBV5-6 and TRBJ1-1; D is perhaps TRBD1 (6 bases). The germline V and J ends were trimmed by 4 bases and 6 bases, with 22 bases remaining between them. CDR3 length equals 16 residues. Germline V gene sequence: CDR1 SGHDT, CDR2 YYEEEE. The CDR3 region has the DNA TGTGCCAGCAGCGTGGGCTTATACAGGGTTGTCCCTGAAGCTTTCTTT. Translation gives CASSVGLYRVVPEAFF.

By sample share, this clonotype is medium-sized (0.01 to 0.1%). V and J are TRBV20-1 and TRBJ2-1, with D perhaps matching TRBD1 (6 bases). CDR1 is DFQATT, CDR2 SNEGSKA, per germline (reference sequence). The germline V and J ends were trimmed by 6 bases and 8 bases, with 14 bases remaining between them. This CDR3 has 12 amino acids. Here the CDR3 DNA reads TGCAGTGCAAAGACAGGATTCGATGAGCAGTTCTTC. The encoded protein is CSAKTGFDEQFF.

This clonotype was seen more than once but under ten times. V gene TRBV10-3 combines with J gene TRBJ2-3, with 8 bases fitting TRBD2. V lost 6 bases to trimming and J lost 2 bases; unmatched junction nucleotides: 4. The germline V gene encodes CDR1 ENHRY and CDR2 SYGVKD. The CDR3 has 14 residues. The CDR3 nucleotides are TGTGCCATCAGCCCAGCGGGGGACACAGATACGCAGTATTTT. Its protein product is CAISPAGDTDTQYF.

V is TRBV5-1 and J is TRBJ2-1, with D possibly being TRBD2 (5 bases). Trimming left V 4 bases short and J 6 bases short, with 11 bases between. Germline V CDR1 and CDR2: SGHRS, YFSETQ. The CDR3 loop spans 13 amino acids. Here the CDR3 DNA reads TGCGCCAGCAGCATTGACCGGGGCAATGAGCAGTTCTTC. Amino acids: CASSIDRGNEQFF.

In this sample, this clonotype is medium-sized. The CDR3 region has the DNA TGCAGTGCTAGAGATCCTGTCAGGGGGCGACGATACAATGAGCAGTTCTTC. It is translated as CSARDPVRGRRYNEQFF. The rearrangement joins TRBV20-1 to TRBJ2-1, with 8 bases that match TRBD1. Losses at the gene ends were 0 bases for V and 4 bases for J; bases not matched to a gene: 11. The CDR3 loop spans 17 amino acids. Germline V gene sequence: CDR1 DFQATT, CDR2 SNEGSKA (reference sequence).

This rearrangement joins TRBV20-1 to TRBJ2-6; the D call may be TRBD1 or TRBD2 (5 bases each). Germline V gene sequence: CDR1 DFQATT, CDR2 SNEGSKA (reference sequence). The length of the CDR3 is 16 residues. Trimming took off 1 base at V and 3 bases at J, with 13 bases between the two ends. CDR3 sequence: CSARVGGRGGANVLTF. CDR3 sequence (DNA): TGCAGTGCTAGAGTTGGGGGTAGGGGTGGGGCCAACGTCCTGACTTTC.

This clonotype appeared a single time. The V gene is TRBV30, the J gene TRBJ1-1; D ambiguous. Germline V lookup: CDR1 GTSNPN, CDR2 SVGIG (reference sequence). CDR3 size: 14 residues. V dropped 2 bases and J dropped 3 bases, with 13 bases sitting between them. DNA for the CDR3: TGTGCCTGGAGTACCCTTCAAGGAGACACTGAAGCTTTCTTT. Encoded protein: CAWSTLQGDTEAFF.

This clonotype came up a few times. This chain joins TRBV13 and TRBJ1-1; D is ambiguous. The CDR3 has 13 residues. In germline, CDR1 is PRHDT, CDR2 FYEKMQ (reference sequence). Trimming stripped 0 bases from V and 8 bases from J, with 10 bases between. Here the CDR3 reads CASSLGQTQEAFF. For the CDR3, the DNA is TGTGCCAGCAGCTTAGGGCAGACCCAAGAAGCTTTCTTT.

The chain links TRBV6-5 to TRBJ2-2; tentatively, D is TRBD1 (6 bases). Trimming shortened V by 2 bases and J by 4 bases, and 8 bases separated the two germline ends. The length of the CDR3 is 14 residues. Looked up from germline, CDR1 is MNHEY and CDR2 is SVGAGI. CDR3 in amino acids: CASSYSRGTGELFF. As DNA, the CDR3 is TGTGCCAGCAGTTACAGCAGGGGCACCGGGGAGCTGTTTTTT.